This TCR beta chain was retrieved from a study of identical twins listed by TCRdb under 2016. Concerning the study at large: TCR alpha and beta repertoires from monozygotic twins, unrelated adults of various ages and cord blood were deep-sequenced to test whether fetal clonotypes persist. Replicate twin experiments were performed at different times using different library preparation protocols to rule out contamination. The paper as a whole reports these results and caveats: Out-of-frame TCR alpha sharing in monozygotic twins was systematically underestimated by recombination models, whereas sharing between unrelated individuals was in agreement with the recombination models. Fewer insertions were carried by abundant cord blood beta clonotypes; a weaker similar trend was observed in young adult naive repertoires, while no such trend was observed in memory repertoires. Conclusions relied on cross-sectional statistical analysis, since the same donors could not be followed over many years. Zero-insertion analyses could be partly confounded by invariant T cells such as MAIT and iNKT, although diverse VJ usage argued against such confounding for most clonotypes. The excess sharing between twins in beta out-of-frame sequences was weaker because fewer shared sequences reduced the signal-to-noise ratio. Compared with coincidental sharing between unrelated individuals, out-of-frame TCR alpha sequences shared between twins had an excess of sequences with low generation probability.

The CDR3, from cysteine to phenylalanine, totals 13 residues. CDR3 DNA only is kept here, 39 bases in frame from base 1. V and J lose 3 bases and 6 bases, and a span of 9 bases separates them. CDR1 ENHRY and CDR2 SYGVKD are derived from the germline V gene. Library preparation used 5' RACE. The sequencing machine was an Illumina HiSeq 2000. A universal primer binding site was introduced by template switching, and a unique molecular identifier was present in the final cDNA, enabling accurate counting of TCR cDNA molecules. Specific primers in the conserved constant-segment region were used to synthesize first-strand cDNA for the TCR alpha and beta chains. To control for contamination, every cDNA library carried two barcodes: a SMART-Mk sample barcode plus Illumina barcodes. TruSeq adapter sequences along with Illumina sample barcodes were introduced in two successive PCR steps. TCR alpha and beta cDNA libraries were sequenced on the Illumina HiSeq platform with custom primers. Concerning the study's data processing: MiGEC was used to process raw reads and extract unique molecular identifiers, and MiXCR was used to find CDR3 positions. For each individual, recombination models were inferred using an EM algorithm with the repgenHMM and IGoR tools. The analysis of shared clonotypes was done with the tcR package in R, with sharing normalized by the product of cloneset sizes. To study raw recombination free of thymic and clonal selection effects, out-of-frame nonproductive sequences were analyzed. Using fastp trimming at Q25 and MiXCR clonotype assembly, TCRdb reanalyzed the public sequencing data and kept in-frame beta chains. Merged by CDR3 protein, the rows form single entries marked with the most common genes and DNA. TCRdb assigned the V and J calls; the authors' analysis was not used. This sample comprises about 890,000 distinct CDR3 sequences, 12% of them detected only once. Around 1.6% of the sample rests with the top ten.

All donors were healthy Caucasians. The twin cohort consisted of three pairs of female monozygotic twins, all aged roughly 18 to 30 years. Peripheral blood mononuclear cells were the source from which RNA for the TCR libraries was isolated. This clonotype was picked up a small number of times. There is no known antigen for this receptor. Base qualities are not provided; no much larger clone lies one nucleotide away. This sample also belongs to another study, concerning yellow fever vaccine responses in identical twins. As that second study puts it: According to the authors, in identical twins the way T cells responded to vaccination appeared partly convergent and partly personalized. In identical twins, the study followed T cell clones that responded to the vaccine with precision.

Sequenced sample: PBMCs. The sequence links TRBV10-3 to TRBJ2-1; the D gene assignment is ambiguous. The receptor's source is a woman aged 18-29 years in good health. For the CDR3, the sequence is CAISDDPVNEQFF. The nucleotide sequence is given as TGTGCCATCAGTGATGACCCTGTCAATGAGCAGTTCTTC.